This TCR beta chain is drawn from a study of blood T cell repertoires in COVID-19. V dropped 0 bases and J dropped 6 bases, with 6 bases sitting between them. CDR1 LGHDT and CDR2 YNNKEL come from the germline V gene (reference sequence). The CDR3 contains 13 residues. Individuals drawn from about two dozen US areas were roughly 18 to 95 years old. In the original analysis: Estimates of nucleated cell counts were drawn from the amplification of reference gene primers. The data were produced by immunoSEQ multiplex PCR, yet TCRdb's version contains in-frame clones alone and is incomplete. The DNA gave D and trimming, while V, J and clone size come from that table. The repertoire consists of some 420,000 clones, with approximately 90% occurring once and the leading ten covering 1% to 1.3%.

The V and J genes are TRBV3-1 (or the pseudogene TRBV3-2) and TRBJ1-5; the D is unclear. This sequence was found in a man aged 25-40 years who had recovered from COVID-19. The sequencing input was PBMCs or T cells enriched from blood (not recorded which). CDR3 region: CASSQDVSQPQHF. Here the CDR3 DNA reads TGTGCCAGCAGCCAAGATGTCTCTCAGCCCCAGCATTTT.